This T cell receptor beta chain was sequenced in a study of T cell clonotyping in hematopoietic cell transplantation. Study-level results: Without cell sorting, CD4 versus CD8 contributions remain unresolved. Few recipient clonotypes overlapped donors; over 97% were de novo at given depth.

Sequencing was performed with immunoSEQ multiplex PCR; in TCRdb, only in-frame clones are kept and a portion is missing. The sample gives some 8,000 clones, less than 90% of which show up once; roughly 4.2% is in the top ten. Germline V lookup: CDR1 SQVTM, CDR2 ANQGSEA. The CDR3 is 12 amino acids. Trimming took 5 bases from V and 5 from J, leaving 9 bases between them. Comments on this clone: The antigen is unknown.

The clonotype comes from a male patient aged 55 to 69 who had an allogeneic stem cell transplant from a related donor, so the T cells may come from the graft donor. Some clones in this sample may be carry-over from other donors' samples. This specimen was peripheral blood mononuclear cells, taken at the time of graft-versus-host disease after allogeneic stem cell transplant. The rearrangement joins TRBV29-1 to TRBJ2-2; D is unclear. CDR3 residues: CSVRRNTGELFF. The CDR3 DNA sequence: TGCAGCGTTCGTAGGAATACCGGGGAGCTGTTTTTT.